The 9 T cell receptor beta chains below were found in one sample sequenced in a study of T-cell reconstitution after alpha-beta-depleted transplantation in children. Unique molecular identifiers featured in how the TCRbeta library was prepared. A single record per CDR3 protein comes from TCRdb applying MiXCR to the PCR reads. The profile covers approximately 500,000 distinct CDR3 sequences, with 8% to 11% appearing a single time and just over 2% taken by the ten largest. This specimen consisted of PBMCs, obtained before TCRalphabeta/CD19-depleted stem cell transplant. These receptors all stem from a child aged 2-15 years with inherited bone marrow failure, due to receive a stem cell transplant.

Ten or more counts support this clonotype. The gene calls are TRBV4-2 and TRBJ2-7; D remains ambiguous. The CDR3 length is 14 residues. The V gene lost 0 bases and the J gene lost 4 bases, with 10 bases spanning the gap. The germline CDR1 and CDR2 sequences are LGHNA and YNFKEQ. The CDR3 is CASSQEPGPYEQYF. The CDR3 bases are TGTGCCAGCAGCCAAGAGCCCGGGCCTTACGAGCAGTACTTC.

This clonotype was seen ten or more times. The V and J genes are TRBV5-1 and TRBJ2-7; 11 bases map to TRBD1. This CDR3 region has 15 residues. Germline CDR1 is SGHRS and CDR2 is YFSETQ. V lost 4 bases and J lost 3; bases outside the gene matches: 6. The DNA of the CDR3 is TGCGCCAGCAGCCTTGGACAGGGGGCGCGCTACGAGCAGTACTTC. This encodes CASSLGQGARYEQYF.

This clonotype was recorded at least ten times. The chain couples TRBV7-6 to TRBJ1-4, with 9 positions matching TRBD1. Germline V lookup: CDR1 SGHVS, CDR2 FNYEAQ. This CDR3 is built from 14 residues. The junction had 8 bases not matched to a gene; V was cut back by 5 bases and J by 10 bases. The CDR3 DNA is TGTGCCAGCAGCCAAACAGGGGGCCCTGGAAAACTGTTTTTT. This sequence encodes CASSQTGGPGKLFF.

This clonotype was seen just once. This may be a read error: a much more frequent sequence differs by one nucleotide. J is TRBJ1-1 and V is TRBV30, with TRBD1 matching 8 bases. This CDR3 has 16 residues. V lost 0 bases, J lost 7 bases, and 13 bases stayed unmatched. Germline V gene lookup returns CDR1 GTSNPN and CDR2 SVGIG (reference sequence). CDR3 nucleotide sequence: TGTGCCTGGAGTGTGATTCTAGGACAGGGTGTGGGTGAAGCTTTCTTT. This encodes CAWSVILGQGVGEAFF.

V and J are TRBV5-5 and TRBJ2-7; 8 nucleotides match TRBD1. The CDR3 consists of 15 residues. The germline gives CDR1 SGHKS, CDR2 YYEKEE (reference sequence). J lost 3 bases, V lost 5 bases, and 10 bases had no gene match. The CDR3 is CASSKPGTGYYEQYF. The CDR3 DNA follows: TGTGCCAGCAGTAAGCCCGGGACAGGCTACTACGAGCAGTACTTC.

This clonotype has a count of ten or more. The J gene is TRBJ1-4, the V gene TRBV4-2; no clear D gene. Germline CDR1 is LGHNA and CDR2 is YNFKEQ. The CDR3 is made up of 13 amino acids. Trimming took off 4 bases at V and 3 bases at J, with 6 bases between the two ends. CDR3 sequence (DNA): TGTGCCAGCAGCCCGGCTCCTAATGAAAAACTGTTTTTT. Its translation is CASSPAPNEKLFF.

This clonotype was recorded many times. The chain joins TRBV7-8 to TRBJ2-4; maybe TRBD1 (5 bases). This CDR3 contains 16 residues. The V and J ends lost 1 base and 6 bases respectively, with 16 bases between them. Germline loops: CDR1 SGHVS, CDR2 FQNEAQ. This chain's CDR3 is CASSLGRSDRGNIQYF. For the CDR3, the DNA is TGTGCCAGCAGCTTAGGAAGATCCGATAGGGGAAACATTCAGTACTTC.

CDR3 nucleotides: TGTGCCAGCAGTTACTCCCTAGCGGGTACCTTTAACACCGGGGAGCTGTTTTTT. Amino acids: CASSYSLAGTFNTGELFF. The chain combines TRBV6-2 or TRBV6-3 with TRBJ2-2; 8 positions match TRBD2. The ends lost 0 bases at V and 2 bases at J; junction bases unmatched: 8. The CDR3 length is 18 residues. Germline assignment: CDR1 MNHEY and CDR2 SVGEGT.

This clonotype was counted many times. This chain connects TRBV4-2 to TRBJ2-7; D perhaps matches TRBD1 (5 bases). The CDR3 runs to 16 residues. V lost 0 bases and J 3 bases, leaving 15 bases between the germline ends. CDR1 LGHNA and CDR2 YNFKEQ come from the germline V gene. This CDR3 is CASSQEGQPFHYEQYF. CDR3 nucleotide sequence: TGTGCCAGCAGCCAAGAGGGGCAACCGTTTCACTACGAGCAGTACTTC.